A selection of T cell receptor beta chains follows, all from one sample in a study of OX40 agonist ivuxolimab in advanced cancers. Clones were read by immunoSEQ multiplex PCR, and TCRdb kept only the in-frame ones, dropping some. The sample lists tens of thousands of clones; roughly 91% were seen once. Material: CD4+ or CD8+ T cells sorted from blood, obtained in a trial of the OX40 agonist ivuxolimab. These receptors were collected from an adult with an advanced solid tumor such as melanoma, head and neck, liver or kidney cancer. The CDR3 runs from the conserved cysteine through the conserved F or W. The D gene is left open where the match is weak. Expanded clones get a size class; other rows say once, few or many, or leave the size out.

j_gene	v_gene	d_gene	abundance	CDR3aa	CDR3nt
TRBJ1-2	TRBV6-1	-	-	CASSDLIRTTGDGYTF	TGTGCCAGCAGTGACCTGATTAGAACCACGGGGGATGGCTACACCTTC
TRBJ1-5	TRBV27	-	-	CASSLRGWEGSNQPQHF	TGTGCCAGCAGTTTAAGGGGTTGGGAGGGTAGCAATCAGCCCCAGCATTTT
TRBJ1-4	TRBV4-1	-	once	CASSQGGRDNEKLFF	TGCGCCAGCAGCCAAGGAGGACGGGATAATGAAAAACTGTTTTTT
TRBJ2-2	TRBV11-2	-	-	CASSFYAGGGFGGELFF	TGTGCCAGCAGCTTCTACGCAGGGGGAGGATTTGGCGGGGAGCTGTTTTTT
TRBJ1-1	TRBV19	TRBD1	-	CASSTPGQGTNTEAFF	TGTGCCAGTAGTACACCGGGACAGGGTACGAACACTGAAGCTTTCTTT
TRBJ2-7	TRBV5-1	TRBD2	-	CASSLAGLAGPAYEQYF	TGCGCCAGCAGCTTGGCCGGATTAGCGGGTCCTGCCTACGAGCAGTACTTC
TRBJ1-2	TRBV27	-	-	CASSPLREGPGYGYTF	TGTGCCAGCAGTCCACTGCGAGAGGGGCCGGGCTATGGCTACACCTTC
TRBJ1-2	TRBV28	-	-	CASSFRPGHYGYTF	TGTGCCAGCAGTTTCCGTCCTGGGCACTATGGCTACACCTTC
TRBJ1-1	TRBV4-1	-	-	CASSPGVMNTEAFF	TGCGCCAGCAGTCCAGGGGTGATGAACACTGAAGCTTTCTTT
TRBJ2-7	TRBV19	TRBD1	-	CASSAGDSYEQYF	TGTGCCAGTAGTGCTGGGGACAGCTACGAGCAGTACTTC
TRBJ1-1	TRBV4-3	TRBD1	-	CASSQRGRQVNTEAFF	TGCGCCAGCAGCCAAAGGGGGCGACAGGTGAACACTGAAGCTTTCTTT
TRBJ2-1	TRBV5-1	-	-	CASSASERSSYNEQFF	TGCGCCAGCAGCGCCTCGGAGCGGAGCTCCTACAATGAGCAGTTCTTC
TRBJ1-5	TRBV7-6	-	-	CASSFLNQPQHF	TGTGCCAGCAGCTTTTTGAATCAGCCCCAGCATTTT
TRBJ2-7	TRBV27	TRBD2	-	CASSWTSASSYEQYF	TGTGCCAGCAGCTGGACTAGCGCGAGCTCCTACGAGCAGTACTTC
TRBJ1-1	TRBV7-9	-	-	CASLGTLNTEAFF	TGTGCCAGCCTGGGGACCCTTAACACTGAAGCTTTCTTT
TRBJ2-7	TRBV10-1	TRBD2	-	CASRGLAAYEQYF	TGCGCCAGCAGGGGACTAGCGGCTTACGAGCAGTACTTC
TRBJ1-1	TRBV7-9	-	-	CASSLLKAFF	TGTGCCAGCAGCCTCCTAAAAGCTTTCTTT
TRBJ1-6	TRBV5-5	TRBD1	few	CASSLEDRGWTPLHF	TGTGCCAGCAGCTTGGAGGACAGGGGATGGACACCCCTCCACTTT
TRBJ2-1	TRBV9	TRBD2	-	CASSKGLAEYNEQFF	TGTGCCAGCAGCAAGGGACTAGCGGAATACAATGAGCAGTTCTTC
TRBJ1-4	TRBV9	-	-	CASSVEGLANEKLFF	TGTGCCAGCAGCGTAGAGGGTCTTGCTAATGAAAAACTGTTTTTT
TRBJ2-6	TRBV5-6	-	-	CASSFGPNVLTF	TGTGCCAGCAGCTTTGGGCCCAACGTCCTGACTTTC
TRBJ1-6	TRBV27	TRBD1	-	CASSPPGQGDSPLHF	TGTGCCAGCAGTCCCCCCGGACAGGGAGATTCACCCCTCCACTTT
TRBJ2-7	TRBV18	-	-	CASSLPNRGHLYEQYF	TGTGCCAGCTCGCTTCCCAACCGGGGCCATCTCTACGAGCAGTACTTC
TRBJ2-2	TRBV27	-	-	CASSPLTGFTGELFF	TGTGCCAGCAGTCCGCTTACAGGGTTCACCGGGGAGCTGTTTTTT
TRBJ1-5	TRBV19	-	-	CASSWGRSTGGVQPQHF	TGTGCCAGTAGTTGGGGTAGGTCGACCGGGGGGGTTCAGCCCCAGCATTTT
TRBJ1-2	TRBV5-1	-	-	CASSSLFSNYGYTF	TGCGCCAGCAGTTCTCTCTTCTCCAACTATGGCTACACCTTC
TRBJ1-5	TRBV7-2	-	-	CASSPGTALASNQPQHF	TGTGCCAGCAGCCCGGGGACGGCTCTCGCCAGCAATCAGCCCCAGCATTTT
TRBJ1-6	TRBV6-5	-	-	CASSYSVVSPLHF	TGTGCCAGCAGTTACTCGGTGGTTTCACCCCTCCACTTT
TRBJ2-1	TRBV7-9	-	-	CASRRGETAWDNEQFF	TGTGCCAGCAGACGCGGTGAGACAGCTTGGGACAATGAGCAGTTCTTC
TRBJ1-1	TRBV6-5	-	-	CASSEAPNTEAFF	TGTGCCAGCAGTGAAGCGCCTAACACTGAAGCTTTCTTT
TRBJ1-2	TRBV7-9	-	-	CASASGHSPLYGYTF	TGTGCCAGCGCCTCCGGGCACAGCCCTCTCTATGGCTACACCTTC
TRBJ1-3	TRBV9	TRBD1	-	CASIGDRANTIYF	TGTGCCAGCATAGGGGACAGGGCAAACACCATATATTTT
TRBJ1-1	TRBV4-3	-	few	CASSPEAGGVPEAFF	TGCGCCAGCAGCCCCGAAGCGGGGGGCGTGCCTGAAGCTTTCTTT
TRBJ2-1	TRBV4-3	TRBD1	-	CASSQEIGGRYNEQFF	TGCGCCAGCAGCCAAGAGATAGGGGGCCGATACAATGAGCAGTTCTTC
TRBJ2-2	TRBV7-6	-	-	CASSLAGTNTGELFF	TGTGCCAGCAGCCTAGCCGGGACAAACACCGGGGAGCTGTTTTTT
TRBJ2-4	TRBV7-9	-	-	CASSLAKNIQYF	TGTGCCAGCAGCTTAGCCAAAAACATTCAGTACTTC
TRBJ2-2	TRBV29-1	-	-	CSVERRRTGELFF	TGCAGCGTTGAACGTCGACGGACCGGGGAGCTGTTTTTT
TRBJ2-1	TRBV5-1	-	-	CASSLGWGQLNEQFF	TGCGCCAGCAGCTTGGGATGGGGACAATTGAATGAGCAGTTCTTC
TRBJ2-7	TRBV4-3	TRBD1	-	CASSPYDGDRGLGVYF	TGCGCCAGCAGCCCTTACGACGGGGACAGGGGGCTTGGGGTGTACTTC
TRBJ1-5	TRBV19	TRBD1	-	CASSPTGGAVQPQHF	TGTGCCAGTAGCCCGACAGGGGGCGCGGTTCAGCCCCAGCATTTT
TRBJ1-6	TRBV4-1	-	-	CASSQDGRTDNSPLHF	TGCGCCAGCAGCCAAGATGGCAGGACCGATAATTCACCCCTCCACTTT